This entry lists 26 T cell receptor beta chains sequenced from one sample in a study of blood T cell repertoires in COVID-19. Sequencing used immunoSEQ multiplex PCR; TCRdb keeps in-frame clones, though not all of them. Among over 200,000 clones, about 89% were seen once, and the ten largest hold 5.5% to 8%. The specimen was peripheral blood. The receptor source for this set is a man aged 60 to 75 who had recovered from COVID-19.

CDR3 in DNA: TGTGCCAGCAGTGGACCCGGGACAGGACGCAATCAGCCCCAGCATTTT. It encodes CASSGPGTGRNQPQHF. The V call is TRBV6-1, the J call TRBJ1-5; TRBD1 agrees at 8 bases. With V trimmed by 4 bases and J by 2 bases, 7 bases remained unmatched. This CDR3 has 16 residues. The germline V gene has CDR1 MNHNS and CDR2 SASEGT.

The chain combines TRBV5-4 with TRBJ1-3, with D perhaps matching TRBD1 (5 bases). Germline V CDR1 and CDR2: SGHNT, YYREEE (reference sequence). The V end was cut by 0 bases, the J end by 4 bases, with 11 bases between. The CDR3 has 15 residues. Here the CDR3 reads CASSLDAGPGNTIYF. In DNA, the CDR3 is TGTGCCAGCAGCTTGGATGCGGGGCCCGGAAACACCATATATTTT.

The V gene is TRBV9, the J gene TRBJ1-1, with D perhaps matching TRBD1 (6 bases). Germline V gives CDR1 SGDLS, CDR2 YYNGEE. The CDR3 is made up of 15 amino acids. The V gene lost 0 bases and the J gene lost 5 bases, with 14 bases spanning the gap. CDR3 nucleotides: TGTGCCAGCAGCGTAGCTCAACAGGGAAGGACTGAAGCTTTCTTT. Protein sequence: CASSVAQQGRTEAFF. Combining the CDR3 with reference TRBV9 and TRBJ1-1 gives the whole variable domain DSGVTQTPKHLITATGQRVTLRCSPRSGDLSVYWYQQSLDQGLQFLIQYYNGEERAKGNILERFSAQQFPDLHSELNLSSLELGDSALYFCASSVAQQGRTEAFFGQGTRLTVV.

This rearrangement joins TRBV7-3 to TRBJ1-6; 8 nucleotides match TRBD1. V lost 7 bases and J lost 9; bases outside the gene matches: 5. Germline values: CDR1 SGHTA, CDR2 FQGTGA. CDR3 length equals 13 residues. The DNA of the CDR3 is TGTGCCAGCATCGGACAGGGTCCTTCACCCCTCCACTTT. Its translation: CASIGQGPSPLHF.

The chain employs TRBV24-1 and TRBJ1-5; possibly TRBD1 for D (5 bases). Germline CDR1 is KGHDR and CDR2 is SFDVKD. V was cut by 9 bases and J by 5 bases, with 16 bases left in between. The CDR3 length is 14 residues. The CDR3 sequence is CATLGGERDQPQHF. CDR3 nucleotide sequence: TGTGCCACCTTGGGGGGGGAAAGGGATCAGCCCCAGCATTTT.

This clone has a single count. The chain carries TRBV5-1 and TRBJ2-5; 8 nucleotides match TRBD2. The CDR3 contains 14 residues. V shed 5 bases, J shed 5 bases, and the junction held 8 bases outside the gene matches. Germline V lookup: CDR1 SGHRS, CDR2 YFSETQ. CDR3 protein: CASSSPGGAETQYF. CDR3 in DNA: TGCGCCAGCAGTTCCCCGGGGGGGGCGGAGACCCAGTACTTC.

The V call is TRBV5-8, the J call TRBJ2-3, with 7 nucleotides matching TRBD2. Losses at the gene ends were 2 bases for V and 5 bases for J; bases not matched to a gene: 5. The germline gives CDR1 SGHTS, CDR2 YDEGEE. The CDR3 extends over 14 amino acids. The CDR3: CASSLGGRGDTQYF. The CDR3 DNA follows: TGTGCCAGCAGCTTAGGTGGGAGGGGAGATACGCAGTATTTT.

This clone came up once. The chain carries TRBV7-2 and TRBJ2-2, with unresolved D. CDR3 length equals 14 residues. V was trimmed by 1 base and J by 5 bases, leaving 8 bases between them. CDR1 SGHTA and CDR2 FQGNSA come from the germline V gene. CDR3 sequence reads: CASSLVKATGELFF. The CDR3 DNA is TGTGCCAGCAGCTTAGTAAAAGCGACCGGGGAGCTGTTTTTT.

The chain links TRBV24-1 to TRBJ2-2, with D perhaps matching TRBD1 (6 bases). In germline, CDR1 is KGHDR, CDR2 SFDVKD. V lost 7 bases and J lost 1, with 9 bases in between. The CDR3 runs 14 residues. The CDR3 loop reads CATSETGNTGELFF. The CDR3 DNA sequence: TGTGCCACCAGCGAGACAGGGAACACCGGGGAGCTGTTTTTT.

The V gene is TRBV7-3, the J gene TRBJ1-6, with D possibly matching TRBD1 (5 bases). V was pared by 5 bases and J by 7 bases, with 15 bases between. This CDR3 region has 15 residues. Germline assignment: CDR1 SGHTA and CDR2 FQGTGA. CDR3 sequence reads: CASSVAGVDNSPLHF. The CDR3 DNA reads as TGTGCCAGCAGCGTAGCGGGGGTGGACAATTCACCCCTCCACTTT.

The chain has TRBV10-3 and TRBJ2-7; 10 bases match TRBD2. V lost 6 bases to trimming and J lost 3 bases; unmatched junction nucleotides: 5. CDR1 is ENHRY, CDR2 SYGVKD, per germline. CDR3 length equals 14 residues. The CDR3 coding sequence is TGTGCCATCAGCCGAGGACTAGCGGACTACGAGCAGTACTTC. Protein product: CAISRGLADYEQYF.

This chain links TRBV27 with TRBJ2-3; perhaps TRBD2 as D (6 bases). This CDR3 is built from 16 residues. Germline CDR1 MNHEY, CDR2 SMNVEV (reference sequence). V was cut by 3 bases and J by 8 bases, with 21 bases left in between. CDR3 protein: CASSFSTGGWRGTQYF. CDR3 DNA sequence: TGTGCCAGCAGTTTCAGTACCGGGGGTTGGCGAGGTACGCAGTATTTT.

The chain recombines TRBV3-1 (or the pseudogene TRBV3-2) with TRBJ2-5; a possible D gene is TRBD1 (8 bases). The CDR3 extends over 14 amino acids. Trimming took off 4 bases at V and 5 bases at J, with 14 bases between the two ends. Germline CDR1 is LGHDT and CDR2 is YNNKEL (reference sequence). CDR3 nucleotide sequence: TGTGCCAGCAGCCTACAGGGGGGGAGGGAGACCCAGTACTTC. Its protein is CASSLQGGRETQYF.

V is TRBV7-9 and J is TRBJ2-1, with 9 bases matching TRBD2. CDR3 length: 14 residues. V was pared by 7 bases and J by 4 bases, with 5 bases of the junction left unmatched. Germline lookup yields CDR1 SEHNR and CDR2 FQNEAQ (reference sequence). Written as DNA, the CDR3 is TGTGCCAGCAAGGAGCTAGCGGGGTACAATGAGCAGTTCTTC. Protein: CASKELAGYNEQFF. The variable domain in full, with the rest retrieved from reference TRBV7-9 and TRBJ2-1, is DTGVSQNPRHKITKRGQNVTFRCDPISEHNRLYWYRQTLGQGPEFLTYFQNEAQLEKSRLLSDRFSAERPKGSFSTLEIQRTEQGDSAMYLCASKELAGYNEQFFGPGTRLTVL.

This rearrangement joins TRBV28 to TRBJ2-3; 7 bases match TRBD1. Per germline, CDR1 MDHEN and CDR2 SYDVKM. The CDR3 is made up of 15 amino acids. V gave up 5 bases and J gave up 0 bases; unmatched junction bases: 5. The CDR3 DNA is TGTGCCAGCAGTCGCCAGACAGGGAGCACAGATACGCAGTATTTT. It encodes CASSRQTGSTDTQYF.

The V call is TRBV11-2, the J call TRBJ1-2, with TRBD1 matching 8 bases. The CDR3 covers 13 residues. The germline V gene has CDR1 SGHAT and CDR2 FQNNGV. V shed 5 bases and J 4 bases; nucleotides not matched to a gene: 3. This chain's CDR3 is CASSQGQGYGYTF. The CDR3 DNA reads TGTGCCAGCAGCCAAGGACAGGGCTATGGCTACACCTTC.

V is TRBV2 and J is TRBJ1-2; D may be TRBD1 (6 bases). The CDR3 has 15 amino acids. Per germline, CDR1 SNHLY and CDR2 FYNNEI. Between the trimmed V and J ends, which lost 5 bases and 4 bases, there was a span of 17 bases. In DNA form, the CDR3 reads TGTGCCAGCAGTCGACAGGAAGGGGCTTTCTATGGCTACACCTTC. Its translation: CASSRQEGAFYGYTF.

This chain connects TRBV3-1 (or the pseudogene TRBV3-2) to TRBJ2-1; 11 bases map to TRBD2. V gave up 1 base and J gave up 6 bases; unmatched junction bases: 5. The CDR3 totals 16 residues. Germline assignment: CDR1 LGHDT and CDR2 YNNKEL (reference sequence). DNA of the CDR3: TGTGCCAGCAGCCAAGGAACTAGCGGGAGAATCAATGAGCAGTTCTTC. This codes for CASSQGTSGRINEQFF.

Regarding this clone: An end of the junction does not agree with germline; a read error may underlie this. The sample contains more than one DNA sequence encoding this CDR3. The CDR3 DNA reads as TGTGCCAGCAGCGTGGGACAGCAAGAAACCCAGTACTTC. Amino acid sequence: CASSVGQQETQYF. J is TRBJ2-5 and V is TRBV9; TRBD1 agrees at 7 bases. The CDR3 is 13 amino acids. From germline, CDR1 is SGDLS and CDR2 YYNGEE.

This CDR3 reads CASSLGGGGLYEQYF. The CDR3 bases are TGTGCCAGCAGCTTAGGCGGCGGGGGGCTCTACGAGCAGTACTTC. The chain joins TRBV7-2 to TRBJ2-7, with 8 bases that match TRBD2. Germline V gives CDR1 SGHTA, CDR2 FQGNSA. With V trimmed by 1 base and J by 3 bases, 5 bases remained unmatched. This CDR3 has 15 residues.

The chain joins TRBV27 to TRBJ2-6, with D perhaps matching TRBD2 (5 bases). This CDR3 region has 13 residues. The germline V gene has CDR1 MNHEY and CDR2 SMNVEV (reference sequence). Trimming pared 6 bases from V and 4 bases from J, leaving 7 bases between. CDR3 coding DNA: TGTGCCAGCAGGGGAGTCGGGGCCAACGTCCTGACTTTC. This gives the protein CASRGVGANVLTF.

The J gene is TRBJ2-1, the V gene TRBV9; D is uncertain. The V and J ends lost 0 bases and 9 bases respectively, with 19 bases between them. Looked up from germline, CDR1 is SGDLS and CDR2 is YYNGEE. This CDR3 region has 16 residues. DNA for the CDR3: TGTGCCAGCAGCGTAGTATCCACCCCACTTAATAGTGAGCAGTTCTTC. Translated: CASSVVSTPLNSEQFF.

J is TRBJ1-1 and V is TRBV19, with D maybe TRBD1 (6 bases). The CDR3 contains 16 residues. The germline gives CDR1 LNHDA, CDR2 SQIVND (reference sequence). V was clipped by 2 bases and J by 3 bases, with 16 bases between them. The CDR3 sequence is CASSIQQGGSYTEAFF. CDR3 bases: TGTGCCAGTAGTATACAACAGGGAGGGTCGTACACTGAAGCTTTCTTT.

The J gene is TRBJ2-5, the V gene TRBV3-1 (or the pseudogene TRBV3-2); 13 nucleotides align to TRBD2. The CDR3 runs 21 residues. J was trimmed by 3 bases and V by 1 base; bases with no gene match: 17. Germline V gene sequence: CDR1 LGHDT, CDR2 YNNKEL (reference sequence). The CDR3, as DNA: TGTGCCAGCAGCCAAGTTCCCAAAATTCTGACTAGCGGGAGGAAGAAAGAGACCCAGTACTTC. It translates to CASSQVPKILTSGRKKETQYF.

The chain joins TRBV19 to TRBJ2-1, with a tentative D call TRBD1 (6 bases). Germline-derived CDR1 and CDR2 are LNHDA and SQIVND (reference sequence). Trimming stripped 5 bases from V and 3 bases from J, with 11 bases between. The length of the CDR3 is 14 residues. The CDR3 region has the DNA TGTGCCAGTAGTCAGGAGGACAGCTACAATGAGCAGTTCTTC. The encoded protein is CASSQEDSYNEQFF.

The gene calls are TRBV7-6 and TRBJ2-1; 9 nucleotides align to TRBD2. Germline values: CDR1 SGHVS, CDR2 FNYEAQ. V shed 5 bases, J shed 6 bases, and the junction held 8 bases outside the gene matches. The CDR3 consists of 15 residues. CDR3 sequence (DNA): TGTGCCAGCAGCAGACGGACTAGCGACTCCAATGAGCAGTTCTTC. It specifies CASSRRTSDSNEQFF.